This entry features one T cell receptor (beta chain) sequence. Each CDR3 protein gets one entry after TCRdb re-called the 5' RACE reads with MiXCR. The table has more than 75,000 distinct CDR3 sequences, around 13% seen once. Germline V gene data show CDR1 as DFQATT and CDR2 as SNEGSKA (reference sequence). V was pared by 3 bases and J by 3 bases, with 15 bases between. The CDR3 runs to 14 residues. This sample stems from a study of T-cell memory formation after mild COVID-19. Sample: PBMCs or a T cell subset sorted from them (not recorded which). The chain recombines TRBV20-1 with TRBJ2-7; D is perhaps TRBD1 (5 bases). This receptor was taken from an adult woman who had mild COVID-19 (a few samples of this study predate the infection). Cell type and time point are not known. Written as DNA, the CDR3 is TGCAGTGCTAGGACAGACGGACCCATCTACGAGCAGTACTTC. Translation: CSARTDGPIYEQYF.